This T cell receptor beta chain was sequenced in a study of T-cell memory formation after mild COVID-19. Study summary: Among the donors, TCR clusters were largely specific to each donor.

Findings and limits, study-wide: Clones shrinking from day 15 to 85 showed even CD4/CD8 mixes; later expanders tilted CD4+.

TCRalpha and TCRbeta libraries used 5'RACE with constant-segment primers and UMIs. MiXCR, run by TCRdb on the 5' RACE reads, gives a single entry per CDR3 protein. The top ten hold about 12% of the sample, which has 500,000 to 550,000 distinct CDR3 sequences, roughly 20% seen once. This clonotype turned up a few times. Its antigen is still unknown. The TCR comes from an adult woman who had mild COVID-19 (a few samples of this study predate the infection). Cell type and time point are not known. Sequencing was carried out using PBMCs or a T cell subset sorted from them (not recorded which).

CDR3 residues: CAWDLGSLSRNEQFF. CDR3 sequence (DNA): TGTGCCTGGGATTTGGGGTCCCTAAGCCGGAATGAGCAGTTCTTC. The J gene is TRBJ2-1, the V gene TRBV30; unclear D gene. The length of the CDR3 is 15 residues. The V end lost 5 bases, the J end lost 7 bases, and 21 bases lay between the germline ends. Germline CDR1 and CDR2: GTSNPN and SVGIG (reference sequence). Based on the CDR3 plus reference TRBV30 and TRBJ2-1, the full variable domain is SQTIHQWPATLVQPVGSPLSLECTVEGTSNPNLYWYRQAAGRGLQLLFYSVGIGQISSEVPQNLSASRPQDRQFILSSKKLLLSDSGFYLCAWDLGSLSRNEQFFGPGTRLTVL.